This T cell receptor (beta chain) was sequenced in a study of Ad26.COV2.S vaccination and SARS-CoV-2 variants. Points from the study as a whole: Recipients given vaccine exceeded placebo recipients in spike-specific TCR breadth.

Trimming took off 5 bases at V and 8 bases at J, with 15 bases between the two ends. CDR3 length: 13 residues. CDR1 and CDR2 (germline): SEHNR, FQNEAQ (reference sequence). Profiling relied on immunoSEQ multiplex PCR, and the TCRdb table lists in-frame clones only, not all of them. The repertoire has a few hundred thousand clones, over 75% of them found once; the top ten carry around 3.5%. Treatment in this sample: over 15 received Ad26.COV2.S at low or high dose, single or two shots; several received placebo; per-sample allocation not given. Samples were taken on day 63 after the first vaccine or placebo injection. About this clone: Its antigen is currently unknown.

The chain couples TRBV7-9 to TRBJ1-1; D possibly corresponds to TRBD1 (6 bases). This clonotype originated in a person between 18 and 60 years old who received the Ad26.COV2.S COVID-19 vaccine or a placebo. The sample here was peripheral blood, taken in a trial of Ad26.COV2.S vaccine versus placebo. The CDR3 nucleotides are TGTGCCAGCAGCCTAGAGACAGGTCTGGAAGCTTTCTTT. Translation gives CASSLETGLEAFF.